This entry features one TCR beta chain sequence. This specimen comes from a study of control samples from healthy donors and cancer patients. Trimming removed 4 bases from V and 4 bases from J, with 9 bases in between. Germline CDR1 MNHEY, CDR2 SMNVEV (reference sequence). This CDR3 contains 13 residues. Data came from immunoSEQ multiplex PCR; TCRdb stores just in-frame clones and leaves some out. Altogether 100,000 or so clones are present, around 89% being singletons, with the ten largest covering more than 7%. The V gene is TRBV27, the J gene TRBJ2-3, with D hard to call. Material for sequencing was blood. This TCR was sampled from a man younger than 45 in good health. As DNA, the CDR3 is TGTGCCAGCAGTTCCTCCCCGGCAGATACGCAGTATTTT. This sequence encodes CASSSSPADTQYF.